The clone carrying this T cell receptor (beta chain) showed up just once. The sample belongs to a study of PD-1 blockade in classical Hodgkin lymphoma. As for time point: cycle 4 day 1 (C4D1), after about 6 weeks of nivolumab. Each patient's relapse followed autologous stem cell transplantation, and brentuximab vedotin exposure varied. Researchers used magnetic negative selection to pull out pure CD4+ T cells from thawed PBMCs. TCRdb's copy holds only in-frame clones and misses some; the assay was immunoSEQ multiplex PCR. The table shows about 19,000 clones, with less than 85% occurring only once. Trimming took off 0 bases at V and 4 bases at J, with 12 bases between the two ends. Germline lookup yields CDR1 MGHDK and CDR2 SYGVNS. The length of the CDR3 is 15 residues.

J is TRBJ1-1 and V is TRBV25-1; D is perhaps TRBD1 (5 bases). The sequence came from a human donor with classical Hodgkin lymphoma. The sample in question was CD4+ T cells from blood, obtained before the fourth cycle of nivolumab. CDR3 sequence reads: CASSEYSGRATEAFF. The CDR3 nucleotides are TGTGCCAGCAGTGAATATAGCGGCAGGGCCACTGAAGCTTTCTTT. The whole variable domain, filled in from reference TRBV25-1 and TRBJ1-1, reads EADIYQTPRYLVIGTGKKITLECSQTMGHDKMYWYQQDPGMELHLIHYSYGVNSTEKGDLSSESTVSRIRTEHFPLTLESARPSHTSQYLCASSEYSGRATEAFFGQGTRLTVV.